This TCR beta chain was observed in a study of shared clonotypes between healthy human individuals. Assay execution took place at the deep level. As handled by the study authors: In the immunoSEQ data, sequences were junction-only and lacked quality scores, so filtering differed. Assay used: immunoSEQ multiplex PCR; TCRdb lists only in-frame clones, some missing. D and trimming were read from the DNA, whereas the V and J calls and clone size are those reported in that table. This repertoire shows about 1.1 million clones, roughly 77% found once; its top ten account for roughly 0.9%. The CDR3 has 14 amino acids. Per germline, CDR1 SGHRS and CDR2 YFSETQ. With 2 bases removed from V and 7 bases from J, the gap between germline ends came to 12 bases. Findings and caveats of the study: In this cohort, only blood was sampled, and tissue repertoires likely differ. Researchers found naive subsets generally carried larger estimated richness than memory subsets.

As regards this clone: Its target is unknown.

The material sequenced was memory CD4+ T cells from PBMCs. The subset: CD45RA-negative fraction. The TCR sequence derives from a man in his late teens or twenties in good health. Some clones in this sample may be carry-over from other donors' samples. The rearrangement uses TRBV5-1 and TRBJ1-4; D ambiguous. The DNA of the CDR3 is TGCGCCAGCAGCTTAGGCCAGGAGAGTGAAAAACTGTTTTTT. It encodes CASSLGQESEKLFF. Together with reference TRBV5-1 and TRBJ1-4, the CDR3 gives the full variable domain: KAGVTQTPRYLIKTRGQQVTLSCSPISGHRSVSWYQQTPGQGLQFLFEYFSETQRNKGNFPGRFSGRQFSNSRSEMNVSTLELGDSALYLCASSLGQESEKLFFGSGTQLSVL.